These T cell receptor beta chains were read from a single sample in a study of regulatory T cells in long-lasting Graves disease. TCRdb re-analysed the multiplex PCR reads in MiXCR, keeping a single row per CDR3 protein. The table records 400,000 to 500,000 distinct CDR3 sequences, around a fifth of them present only once. The sequencing used peripheral blood mononuclear cells (PBMCs), collected when the disease was refractory, from a patient treated with antithyroid drugs. The receptor set was obtained from a female donor with Graves disease. Both conserved end residues are part of each CDR3. The order of the fields is J gene, D gene, clone size, V gene, CDR3 DNA, CDR3 protein. The D gene is left open where the match is weak. Clone sizes are given selectively: once, few, many, or a class where the clone is expanded.

J: TRBJ1-2; D: -; size: few; V: TRBV5-6; DNA: TGTGCCAGCAGCACGGGAGTGGATGGCTACACCTTC; CDR3: CASSTGVDGYTF
J: TRBJ1-5; D: -; size: many; V: TRBV28; DNA: TGTGCCAGCCGAATTGGGAGGGCGGAATATAGCAATCAGCCCCAGCATTTT; CDR3: CASRIGRAEYSNQPQHF
J: TRBJ1-1; D: -; size: once; V: TRBV13; DNA: TGTGCCAGCAGCCACCAAACACAGAACACTGAAGCTTTCTTT; CDR3: CASSHQTQNTEAFF
J: TRBJ2-2; D: -; size: many; V: TRBV29-1; DNA: TGCAGCGTACAGAGGGGGGACACCGGGGAGCTGTTTTTT; CDR3: CSVQRGDTGELFF
J: TRBJ1-2; D: -; size: -; V: TRBV2; DNA: TGTGCCAGCAGTTCACAGGAATTATATGGCTACACCTTC; CDR3: CASSSQELYGYTF
J: TRBJ1-4; D: -; size: many; V: TRBV18; DNA: TGTGCCAGCTCACCCCGGGTAGCGGATGAAAAACTGTTTTTT; CDR3: CASSPRVADEKLFF
J: TRBJ2-7; D: -; size: -; V: TRBV28; DNA: TGTGCCAGCCTATCCCCGGCCAACGAGCAGCACTTC; CDR3: CASLSPANEQHF
J: TRBJ2-1; D: TRBD2; size: few; V: TRBV28; DNA: TGTGCCAGCAGTTTCCCCGCTAGCGGGACCCCCCACAATGAGCAGTTCTTC; CDR3: CASSFPASGTPHNEQFF
J: TRBJ2-2; D: TRBD2; size: few; V: TRBV30; DNA: TGTGCCTGGAGTAAAGGGACTAGCGGTAACACCGGGGAGCTGTTTTTT; CDR3: CAWSKGTSGNTGELFF
J: TRBJ2-2; D: -; size: -; V: TRBV12-3/TRBV12-4; DNA: TGTGCCAGCAGGCCACAGGGCTATCACACCGGGGAGCTGTTTTTT; CDR3: CASRPQGYHTGELFF
J: TRBJ1-2; D: -; size: -; V: TRBV2; DNA: TGTGCCAGCAACGTACGCTATGGCTACACCTTC; CDR3: CASNVRYGYTF
J: TRBJ2-5; D: TRBD1; size: -; V: TRBV7-3; DNA: TGTGCCAGCAGCTTGGCCGGGACAGGGGCCCACCCGTACCAAGAGACCCAGTACTTC; CDR3: CASSLAGTGAHPYQETQYF
J: TRBJ2-5; D: -; size: -; V: TRBV30; DNA: TGTGCCTGGACCCCGGGGCCAAGGGAGACCCAGTACTTC; CDR3: CAWTPGPRETQYF
J: TRBJ2-5; D: TRBD1; size: many; V: TRBV20-1; DNA: TGCAGTGCTAGAATGGGGACAGGGAAGGAGACCCAGTACTTC; CDR3: CSARMGTGKETQYF
J: TRBJ2-7; D: TRBD1; size: many; V: TRBV27; DNA: TGTGCCAGCAGTTTATCCCCGCCGGGACAGGTGGCCTACGAGCAGTACTTC; CDR3: CASSLSPPGQVAYEQYF
J: TRBJ2-7; D: -; size: -; V: TRBV12-3/TRBV12-4; DNA: TGTGCCAGCAGTAATGTTCAGGGAATGACCTACGAGCAGTACTTC; CDR3: CASSNVQGMTYEQYF
J: TRBJ1-1; D: -; size: few; V: TRBV10-3; DNA: TGTGCCATCAGTGGTCGATTGAACACTGAAGCTTTCTTT; CDR3: CAISGRLNTEAFF
J: TRBJ2-3; D: TRBD2; size: -; V: TRBV20-1; DNA: TGCAGTGCTAGACCGGGGGGGGAAGATACGCAGTATTTT; CDR3: CSARPGGEDTQYF
J: TRBJ2-7; D: -; size: few; V: TRBV24-1; DNA: TGTGCCACCAGGGGAGGCAACCACTCATCCTACGAGCAGTACTTC; CDR3: CATRGGNHSSYEQYF
J: TRBJ2-2; D: -; size: many; V: TRBV11-2; DNA: TGTGCCAGCAGAGTCGACAACCTAAACACCGGGGAGCTGTTTTTT; CDR3: CASRVDNLNTGELFF
J: TRBJ1-2; D: -; size: many; V: TRBV27; DNA: TGTGCCAGCAGTTCCACACCAGGGAACTATGGCTACACCTTC; CDR3: CASSSTPGNYGYTF
J: TRBJ2-7; D: -; size: few; V: TRBV5-1; DNA: TGCGCCAGCAGCATAGCCGGGCTCCCAGGCGACGAGCAGTACTTC; CDR3: CASSIAGLPGDEQYF
J: TRBJ2-5; D: -; size: -; V: TRBV19; DNA: TGTGCCAGTAGCTTGGGCCCGCAGAATAGGGCCCAGTACTTC; CDR3: CASSLGPQNRAQYF
J: TRBJ1-1; D: TRBD1; size: -; V: TRBV28; DNA: TGTGCCAGCAGTGGGGACAGGGGGATGAACACTGAAGCTTTCTTT; CDR3: CASSGDRGMNTEAFF
J: TRBJ2-7; D: -; size: many; V: TRBV2; DNA: TGTGCCAGCAGCGAACCCGGATCGAACCGGGGCTACGAGCAGTACTTC; CDR3: CASSEPGSNRGYEQYF
J: TRBJ1-4; D: TRBD1; size: few; V: TRBV7-9; DNA: TGTGCCAGCAGCTTAGCGGACAGGGATACTAATGAAAAACTGTTTTTT; CDR3: CASSLADRDTNEKLFF
J: TRBJ2-5; D: TRBD2; size: many; V: TRBV7-9; DNA: TGTGCCAGCAGCTCCAATCTAGCGGGAAGAGAGACCCAGTACTTC; CDR3: CASSSNLAGRETQYF
J: TRBJ1-2; D: -; size: many; V: TRBV28; DNA: TGTGCCAGCGCCTCAGGGGACTTGACATATGGCTACACCTTC; CDR3: CASASGDLTYGYTF
J: TRBJ2-7; D: TRBD2; size: few; V: TRBV4-1; DNA: TGCGCCAGCAGCCAAGTTGGTAGCGGGAGCATTAACTACGAGCAGTACTTC; CDR3: CASSQVGSGSINYEQYF
J: TRBJ2-3; D: -; size: -; V: TRBV10-2; DNA: TGCGCCAGCAGTGGGCTTTTGGGCACAGATACGCAGTATTTT; CDR3: CASSGLLGTDTQYF
J: TRBJ1-2; D: -; size: few; V: TRBV20-1; DNA: TGCAGTGCGCTCGGCGGGGGCTATGGCTACACCTTC; CDR3: CSALGGGYGYTF
J: TRBJ2-1; D: -; size: -; V: TRBV28; DNA: TGTGCCAGCAGTTTTTCCATCGGACTCTTCCCTGGGGATGAGCAGTTCTTC; CDR3: CASSFSIGLFPGDEQFF
J: TRBJ1-1; D: -; size: many; V: TRBV12-3/TRBV12-4; DNA: TGTGCCAGCAGTCCTTACGCGGGTACTGAAGCTTTCTTT; CDR3: CASSPYAGTEAFF
J: TRBJ1-4; D: -; size: -; V: TRBV29-1; DNA: TGCAGCGTTGACGGGGACGATGAAAAACTGTTTTTT; CDR3: CSVDGDDEKLFF
J: TRBJ2-2; D: -; size: -; V: TRBV29-1; DNA: TGCAGCGTTCGTGAAGTCGCCTCGAACACCGGGGAGCTGTTTTTT; CDR3: CSVREVASNTGELFF
J: TRBJ2-1; D: -; size: -; V: TRBV7-3; DNA: TGTGCCAGCAGCCTATACGGGGGTGAGCAGTTCTTC; CDR3: CASSLYGGEQFF
J: TRBJ2-7; D: TRBD2; size: -; V: TRBV12-3/TRBV12-4; DNA: TGTGCCAGCACCCGGGGGGGGCCCACCTACGAGCAGTACTTC; CDR3: CASTRGGPTYEQYF
J: TRBJ2-7; D: -; size: few; V: TRBV7-9; DNA: TGTGCCAGCAGCGCCCCCGGGCCCGCCTTCTACGAGCAGTACTTC; CDR3: CASSAPGPAFYEQYF
J: TRBJ1-3; D: -; size: few; V: TRBV20-1; DNA: TGCAGTGCTAGAGATCCCGCAGGGGTGACTGGAAACACCATATATTTT; CDR3: CSARDPAGVTGNTIYF
J: TRBJ2-7; D: -; size: -; V: TRBV6-5; DNA: TGTGCCAGCAGTTCCCTCAATGGGGTTTCCTACGAGCAGTACTTC; CDR3: CASSSLNGVSYEQYF
J: TRBJ1-5; D: -; size: -; V: TRBV3-1; DNA: TGTGCCAGCAGCGAAGGGGGAGCCAGTCAGCCCCAGCATTTT; CDR3: CASSEGGASQPQHF
J: TRBJ1-5; D: -; size: many; V: TRBV12-3/TRBV12-4; DNA: TGTGCCAGCAGTTTTGCAGGGAGGGGATTTGGTAGGGGCAATCAGCCCCAGCATTTT; CDR3: CASSFAGRGFGRGNQPQHF
J: TRBJ2-5; D: TRBD2; size: many; V: TRBV20-1; DNA: TGCAGTGCCCAGCGGGGGGGGAGGACGGAGGAGACCCAGTACTTC; CDR3: CSAQRGGRTEETQYF
J: TRBJ2-2; D: TRBD1; size: -; V: TRBV6-2/TRBV6-3; DNA: TGTGCCAGCAGTTGGGGACAGACCGGGGAGCTGTTTTTT; CDR3: CASSWGQTGELFF
J: TRBJ2-7; D: -; size: -; V: TRBV6-2/TRBV6-3; DNA: TGTGCCAGCAGTTACTCTTTCCGCTCACAAGAGCAGTACTTC; CDR3: CASSYSFRSQEQYF
J: TRBJ1-1; D: -; size: many; V: TRBV10-3; DNA: TGTGCCATCACATCGGAATCGAACACTGAAGCTTTCTTT; CDR3: CAITSESNTEAFF
J: TRBJ2-3; D: TRBD2; size: few; V: TRBV6-5; DNA: TGTGCCAGCAGTTACATGGCGGGGGTCACAGATACGCAGTATTTT; CDR3: CASSYMAGVTDTQYF
J: TRBJ2-7; D: -; size: -; V: TRBV30; DNA: TGTGCCTGGAGTACCCCCTACGAGCAGTACTTC; CDR3: CAWSTPYEQYF
J: TRBJ2-7; D: TRBD2; size: many; V: TRBV20-1; DNA: TGCAGTGCTCAAATTCCGACTAGCGGGGCCTACGAGCAGTACTTC; CDR3: CSAQIPTSGAYEQYF
J: TRBJ2-7; D: TRBD2; size: -; V: TRBV7-3; DNA: TGTGCCAGCAGCTTAGGCCAGCCGGGGGGAAACGAGCAGTACTTC; CDR3: CASSLGQPGGNEQYF